This TCR beta chain was obtained from a study of blood T cell repertoires in COVID-19. Per the germline V gene, CDR1 is LGHNA and CDR2 is YNFKEQ. V dropped 0 bases and J dropped 2 bases, with 13 bases sitting between them. The CDR3 covers 17 residues. Profiled with immunoSEQ multiplex PCR; TCRdb holds only in-frame clones, not every one. Among just under 250,000 clones, around 87% were seen once, and the ten largest hold just over 3%. Sequences were obtained from peripheral blood. The source of this sequence is a woman in her 30s who had recovered from COVID-19. The rearrangement uses TRBV4-2 and TRBJ2-2; tentative D call: TRBD1 (5 bases). The CDR3 sequence is CASSQDLQGSNTGELFF. The CDR3 DNA reads as TGTGCCAGCAGCCAAGATTTGCAGGGATCTAACACCGGGGAGCTGTTTTTT.